These 23 T cell receptor beta chains came from one sample sequenced in a study of T cells in Graves' hyperthyroidism and ophthalmopathy. Researchers amplified the TCR beta CDR3 regions from RNA transcripts. First-round RT-PCR of the TCR CDR3 relied on the HTBI primer set. TCRdb passed the multiplex PCR reads through MiXCR, listing each CDR3 protein once. Among fewer than 750,000 distinct CDR3 sequences listed, approximately 15% were seen once. Sequencing input: blood. The origin of the receptors is a woman aged 40 to 49 with Graves' ophthalmopathy.

The chain is built from TRBV30 and TRBJ2-7, with TRBD1 matching over 8 bases. Trimming took 0 bases from V and 3 from J; bases not matched to a gene: 4. CDR3 length equals 14 residues. In germline, CDR1 is GTSNPN, CDR2 SVGIG (reference sequence). The CDR3 bases are TGTGCCTGGAGTGTAGGACAGGGAAACTACGAGCAGTACTTC. This sequence encodes CAWSVGQGNYEQYF.

Ten or more counts support this clonotype. The rearrangement links TRBV29-1 to TRBJ1-1; TRBD1 aligns across 7 bases. Germline trimming cut 6 bases from V and 1 base from J; bases unmatched to any gene: 2. CDR1 SQVTM and CDR2 ANQGSEA come from the germline V gene. The CDR3 length is 12 residues. Written as DNA, the CDR3 is TGCAGCGTGGGACAGACGAACACTGAAGCTTTCTTT. Translation: CSVGQTNTEAFF.

The chain uses TRBV19 and TRBJ2-7; 11 bases map to TRBD2. The CDR3 is made up of 15 amino acids. Trimming removed 2 bases from V and 2 bases from J; junction bases left unmatched: 2. Per germline, CDR1 LNHDA and CDR2 SQIVND (reference sequence). CDR3 residues: CASSIISGRAYEQYF. CDR3 DNA sequence: TGTGCCAGTAGTATAATTAGCGGGAGGGCCTACGAGCAGTACTTC. The variable domain in full, with the rest retrieved from reference TRBV19 and TRBJ2-7, is DGGITQSPKYLFRKEGQNVTLSCEQNLNHDAMYWYRQDPGQGLRLIYYSQIVNDFQKGDIAEGYSVSREKKESFPLTVTSAQKNPTAFYLCASSIISGRAYEQYFGPGTRLTVT.

This clonotype was detected many times. V usage is TRBV27 and J usage is TRBJ1-5; no definite D call. Germline CDR1 MNHEY, CDR2 SMNVEV (reference sequence). The CDR3 extends over 12 amino acids. V lost 8 bases and J lost 6, with 11 bases in between. CDR3 sequence: CASGWDAQPQHF. CDR3 DNA: TGTGCCAGCGGGTGGGATGCTCAGCCCCAGCATTTT.

This clonotype appeared a few times. The V and J genes are TRBV2 and TRBJ2-1, with D uncertain. Trimming removed 4 bases at V and 7 bases at J, with 17 bases between. Germline values: CDR1 SNHLY, CDR2 FYNNEI. The CDR3 length is 15 residues. CDR3 DNA sequence: TGTGCCAGCAGTGTTCCCGGTCCTAGGAGAAATGAGCAGTTCTTC. Translated: CASSVPGPRRNEQFF.

This rearrangement joins TRBV7-9 to TRBJ2-4, with D possibly being TRBD2 (5 bases). V was clipped by 8 bases and J by 7 bases, with 9 bases between them. CDR3 length equals 11 residues. Germline V lookup: CDR1 SEHNR, CDR2 FQNEAQ (reference sequence). The CDR3 coding sequence is TGTGCCAGCGGAGGAGGCAACATTCAGTACTTC. It specifies CASGGGNIQYF.

There are a few counts of this clonotype. This chain links TRBV11-1 with TRBJ2-7; D not certain. The CDR3 runs to 16 residues. Trimming took off 1 base at V and 5 bases at J, with 18 bases between the two ends. Germline V gives CDR1 SGHAT, CDR2 FQDESV (reference sequence). Here the CDR3 reads CASSLEGRRALDEQYF. The CDR3 region has the DNA TGTGCCAGCAGCTTAGAAGGTCGCCGGGCGCTCGACGAGCAGTACTTC. The full variable domain, completed using reference TRBV11-1 and TRBJ2-7, is EAEVAQSPRYKITEKSQAVAFWCDPISGHATLYWYRQILGQGPELLVQFQDESVVDDSQLPKDRFSAERLKGVDSTLKIQPAELGDSAMYLCASSLEGRRALDEQYFGPGTRLTVT.

V is TRBV7-2 and J is TRBJ2-5; 8 positions agree with TRBD2. CDR3 size: 16 residues. The germline CDR1 and CDR2 sequences are SGHTA and FQGNSA. V was pared by 5 bases and J by 4 bases, with 12 bases of the junction left unmatched. CDR3 region: CASSPIASSGRETQYF. As DNA, the CDR3 is TGTGCCAGCAGCCCAATTGCTTCTAGCGGGCGAGAGACCCAGTACTTC.

In this sample, this clonotype turned up a few times. The chain is built from TRBV19 and TRBJ2-6; D not certain. Per the germline V gene, CDR1 is LNHDA and CDR2 is SQIVND (reference sequence). Trimming removed 0 bases at V and 3 bases at J, with 9 bases between. This CDR3 contains 16 residues. The CDR3 region is CASSIDLAGGANVLTF. The CDR3 DNA reads as TGTGCCAGTAGTATAGATCTGGCAGGTGGGGCCAACGTCCTGACTTTC.

The chain carries TRBV3-1 and TRBJ1-2, with D unclear. Germline V lookup: CDR1 LGHDT, CDR2 YNNKEL (reference sequence). V was pared by 0 bases and J by 5 bases, with 10 bases between. This CDR3 comprises 14 residues. CDR3 in DNA: TGTGCCAGCAGCCAAGATCAGATACGTTATGGCTACACCTTC. Translating gives CASSQDQIRYGYTF.

This clonotype has just a few counts. This chain connects TRBV9 to TRBJ2-7; TRBD2 is a possible D gene (5 bases). V was trimmed by 4 bases and J by 5 bases, leaving 13 bases between them. The CDR3 is 13 amino acids. In germline, CDR1 is SGDLS, CDR2 YYNGEE. The CDR3 is CASSPTVRDEQYF. CDR3 in DNA: TGTGCCAGCAGCCCCACCGTGCGGGACGAGCAGTACTTC.

The sample holds many counts of this clonotype. The rearrangement uses TRBV6-1 and TRBJ2-7; no firm D call. CDR3 length: 15 amino acids. CDR1 and CDR2 from the germline V gene are MNHNS and SASEGT. V was cut by 5 bases and J by 0 bases, with 14 bases left in between. The chain's CDR3 is CASSKDRVSSYEQYF. As DNA, the CDR3 is TGTGCCAGCAGTAAAGATAGGGTATCCTCCTACGAGCAGTACTTC.

This clonotype has a count of ten or more. The chain recombines TRBV15 with TRBJ2-2; TRBD2 aligns across 12 bases. CDR1 LNHNV and CDR2 YYDKDF come from the germline V gene (reference sequence). Trimming at V came to 3 bases and at J to 7 bases, leaving 6 bases not matched to a gene. The CDR3 runs to 16 residues. The CDR3, as DNA: TGTGCCACCAGCAGCGCCCTAGCGGGAGGGGTCGGGGAGCTGTTTTTT. Translating it yields CATSSALAGGVGELFF.

The sample holds many counts of this clonotype. The V call is TRBV19, the J call TRBJ2-7; a weak D match, TRBD2 (5 bases). Germline CDR1 reads LNHDA; CDR2 reads SQIVND (reference sequence). The CDR3 spans 14 residues. V was shortened by 3 bases and J by 3 bases, with 12 bases between the two germline ends. CDR3 nucleotides: TGTGCCAGTAGTATTAACAGCGGACTCTACGAGCAGTACTTC. Its protein product is CASSINSGLYEQYF.

At least ten counts were recorded for this clonotype. V is TRBV6-1 and J is TRBJ2-7, with 9 bases that match TRBD2. CDR1 and CDR2 (germline): MNHNS, SASEGT. The V and J ends lost 8 bases and 6 bases, in that order; junction bases with no gene match: 14. The CDR3 length is 15 residues. CDR3 DNA: TGTGCCAGCCTGACCACTTTAGCGGGAGCTAGCGAGCAGTACTTC. Translation: CASLTTLAGASEQYF.

Notes on this clonotype: It is likely a read error, because the conserved phenylalanine at the end of the CDR3 is missing. The chain joins TRBV6-2 or TRBV6-3 to TRBJ2-7; D is unresolved. Germline V gene sequence: CDR1 MNHEY, CDR2 SVGEGT. CDR3 length: 10 amino acids. V shed 3 bases and J shed 4 bases, with 1 base lying between them. CDR3 loop: CASSYYEQYS. Here the CDR3 DNA reads TGTGCCAGCAGTTATTACGAGCAGTACTCC.

A few counts support this clonotype. The chain employs TRBV20-1 and TRBJ1-2, with TRBD1 as a possible D gene (6 bases). Per the germline V gene, CDR1 is DFQATT and CDR2 is SNEGSKA (reference sequence). This CDR3 region has 12 residues. The CDR3 DNA sequence: TGCAGCGCGACAGGAAACTCCTATGGCTACACCTTC. Translated, it gives CSATGNSYGYTF.

This clonotype was observed a handful of times. V is TRBV5-1 and J is TRBJ2-7; 7 bases line up with TRBD2. Losses at the gene ends were 4 bases for V and 5 bases for J; bases not matched to a gene: 12. CDR3 size: 15 residues. Per the germline V gene, CDR1 is SGHRS and CDR2 is YFSETQ. As DNA, the CDR3 is TGCGCCAGCAGCCCCCGGGGACTACCCCAGAACGAGCAGTACTTC. It is translated as CASSPRGLPQNEQYF.

The V call is TRBV28, the J call TRBJ2-7, with TRBD1 matching 7 bases. In germline, CDR1 is MDHEN, CDR2 SYDVKM. The CDR3 is 16 residues long. V trimming: 8 bases; J trimming: 4 bases; junction bases outside the gene matches: 17. DNA for the CDR3: TGTGCCAGCGGTCTTGCCGCGTTCGGACAGGTTTACGAGCAGTACTTC. Translating gives CASGLAAFGQVYEQYF.

Ten or more counts support this clonotype. The chain couples TRBV6-5 to TRBJ2-5; 10 bases fit TRBD2. Germline V lookup: CDR1 MNHEY, CDR2 SVGAGI. The CDR3 is 16 residues long. V shed 4 bases and J 2 bases; nucleotides not matched to a gene: 7. The CDR3 region is CASSFRLAGGQETQYF. DNA for the CDR3: TGTGCCAGCAGTTTTAGACTAGCGGGCGGGCAAGAGACCCAGTACTTC.

This clonotype occurred many times. The chain has TRBV29-1 and TRBJ2-5; D remains unclear. Germline V gene lookup returns CDR1 SQVTM and CDR2 ANQGSEA. The germline V and J ends were trimmed by 4 bases and 7 bases, with 22 bases remaining between them. The CDR3 is made up of 15 amino acids. Written as DNA, the CDR3 is TGCAGCGTTGTGTCCCCAGTCCGGCAGAGCGCGACCCAGTACTTC. This codes for CSVVSPVRQSATQYF.

CDR3 in DNA: TGTGCCAGCAGTAACGGACTAAGCCATGTTGGCTACACCTTC. Translated, it gives CASSNGLSHVGYTF. This chain connects TRBV12-3 or TRBV12-4 to TRBJ1-2; D unclear. V dropped 5 bases and J dropped 7 bases, with 17 bases sitting between them. This CDR3 comprises 14 residues.

This clonotype was detected many times. The V gene is TRBV12-3 or TRBV12-4, the J gene TRBJ1-1; D is unresolved. The V and J ends lost 7 bases and 3 bases respectively, with 6 bases between them. CDR3 size: 11 residues. CDR3 residues: CASTTHTEAFF. Here the CDR3 DNA reads TGTGCCAGCACCACACACACTGAAGCTTTCTTT.